The next 18 T cell receptor beta chains were all read from a single sample in a study of low-dose radiotherapy and immunotherapy resistance in tumors. As to time point: after trial treatment. Regarding treatment: LDRT plus nivolumab, ipilimumab, low-dose cyclophosphamide and aspirin (RACIN trial). First-strand cDNA relied on TRAV- and TRBV-specific primers spanning alpha and beta chains. PCR amplification of the TCRs was performed with Phusion for 15 to 25 PCR cycles, and it relied on a constant-region primer together with a V-primer adapter. TCRdb fed the reads into MiXCR, producing one record per CDR3 protein. The sample shows around 80,000 distinct CDR3 sequences, roughly 17% of them seen only once. Specimen: PBMCs, collected after low-dose radiotherapy plus immunotherapy. The receptors stem from a male donor with prostate cancer.

The sample holds many counts of this clonotype. The chain links TRBV29-1 to TRBJ2-2; D not certain. V lost 4 bases, J lost 6 bases, and 12 bases lay in between. The CDR3 is made up of 13 amino acids. Germline V gene lookup returns CDR1 SQVTM and CDR2 ANQGSEA. The CDR3 protein is CSVGRGPPGELFF. CDR3 bases: TGCAGCGTTGGGCGCGGCCCCCCCGGGGAGCTGTTTTTT.

This clonotype was observed many times. The chain links TRBV4-2 to TRBJ1-1; D is possibly TRBD1 (6 bases). Trimming pared 1 base from V and 6 bases from J, leaving 15 bases between. Looked up from germline, CDR1 is LGHNA and CDR2 is YNFKEQ. This CDR3 is 15 amino acids long. CDR3 amino acids: CASSQVEGESAEAFF. The CDR3 nucleotides are TGTGCCAGCAGCCAAGTGGAGGGGGAGAGCGCTGAAGCTTTCTTT.

This clonotype was detected many times. The chain recombines TRBV6-2 or TRBV6-3 with TRBJ2-1; 7 bases fit TRBD2. Germline-derived CDR1 and CDR2 are MNHEY and SVGEGT. With V trimmed by 7 bases and J by 10 bases, 10 bases remained unmatched. The CDR3 consists of 13 residues. CDR3 DNA: TGTGCCAGCAAACCGGGAGGCGGAAGGGAGCAGTTCTTC. Translating gives CASKPGGGREQFF.

This clonotype came up many times. This rearrangement joins TRBV5-1 to TRBJ1-5; a possible D gene is TRBD1 (5 bases). From germline, CDR1 is SGHRS and CDR2 YFSETQ. The CDR3 totals 13 residues. V gave up 0 bases and J gave up 9 bases, with 10 bases separating them. The CDR3 coding sequence is TGCGCCAGCAGCTTGGGCGGGGACGGGCCCCAGCATTTT. Its protein product is CASSLGGDGPQHF.

This clonotype appeared many times. The gene calls are TRBV3-1 and TRBJ1-1, with a weak D call TRBD1 (5 bases). This CDR3 has 16 residues. Germline lookup yields CDR1 LGHDT and CDR2 YNNKEL (reference sequence). Trimming stripped 4 bases from V and 0 bases from J, with 15 bases between. The CDR3 DNA reads as TGTGCCAGCAGCCCTGTCGTGGGGGGTCTGAACACTGAAGCTTTCTTT. It specifies CASSPVVGGLNTEAFF. Together with reference TRBV3-1 and TRBJ1-1, the CDR3 gives the full variable domain: DTAVSQTPKYLVTQMGNDKSIKCEQNLGHDTMYWYKQDSKKFLKIMFSYNNKELIINETVPNRFSPKSPDKAHLNLHINSLELGDSAVYFCASSPVVGGLNTEAFFGQGTRLTVV.

This clonotype was counted at least ten times. This chain uses TRBV20-1 with TRBJ2-1; 10 bases fit TRBD2. This CDR3 has 15 residues. V lost 7 bases and J lost 3; bases outside the gene matches: 9. CDR1 DFQATT and CDR2 SNEGSKA come from the germline V gene (reference sequence). CDR3 sequence reads: CSGLLAGRGYNEQFF. In nucleotides, the CDR3 is TGCAGTGGCCTACTAGCGGGACGCGGCTACAATGAGCAGTTCTTC.

This clonotype was seen many times. The chain couples TRBV7-3 to TRBJ2-2, with a tentative D call TRBD1 (6 bases). Per germline, CDR1 SGHTA and CDR2 FQGTGA. This CDR3 comprises 15 residues. Trimming cost V 2 bases and J 2 bases, with 9 bases left between them. CDR3 DNA: TGTGCCAGCAGCTTACGAGGGGGAAACACCGGGGAGCTGTTTTTT. It codes for CASSLRGGNTGELFF.

This clonotype was detected ten times or more. V and J are TRBV7-2 and TRBJ2-1, with TRBD2 as a possible D gene (6 bases). CDR1 SGHTA and CDR2 FQGNSA come from the germline V gene. The CDR3 spans 15 residues. V was shortened by 1 base and J by 3 bases, with 10 bases between the two germline ends. The CDR3 DNA reads as TGTGCCAGCAGCTTAGACGGGAGTAGCTACAATGAGCAGTTCTTC. Translation: CASSLDGSSYNEQFF.

This clonotype was counted ten times or more. This rearrangement joins TRBV20-1 to TRBJ2-7; 8 bases align to TRBD1. This CDR3 contains 15 residues. V dropped 6 bases and J dropped 6; count of bases not matched to a gene: 16. Germline lookup yields CDR1 DFQATT and CDR2 SNEGSKA (reference sequence). The CDR3 protein is CSAGAPDRGPGEQYF. CDR3 DNA: TGCAGTGCGGGAGCCCCCGACAGGGGCCCCGGCGAGCAGTACTTC.

This clonotype was counted ten times or more. V and J are TRBV5-1 and TRBJ2-6, with 16 nucleotides matching TRBD2. Per the germline V gene, CDR1 is SGHRS and CDR2 is YFSETQ. Germline trimming cut 4 bases from V and 1 base from J; bases unmatched to any gene: 2. The CDR3 runs 18 residues. This CDR3 reads CASSGGLAGGSGANVLTF. CDR3 sequence (DNA): TGCGCCAGCAGCGGGGGACTAGCGGGAGGGTCTGGGGCCAACGTCCTGACTTTC.

This clonotype was recorded many times. The gene calls are TRBV20-1 and TRBJ2-5; D remains ambiguous. Trimming stripped 0 bases from V and 4 bases from J, with 9 bases between. The CDR3 spans 13 residues. Germline V gene sequence: CDR1 DFQATT, CDR2 SNEGSKA (reference sequence). The CDR3 loop reads CSARDHPLETQYF. CDR3 bases: TGCAGTGCTAGAGATCACCCGCTAGAGACCCAGTACTTC.

Ten or more counts support this clonotype. This chain uses TRBV7-2 with TRBJ2-1; unclear D gene. Germline CDR1 SGHTA, CDR2 FQGNSA. The CDR3 spans 14 residues. V lost 3 bases to trimming and J lost 0 bases, with 6 bases between them. The CDR3 coding sequence is TGTGCCAGCAGCTTCCCCTTCTCCTACAATGAGCAGTTCTTC. Encoded protein: CASSFPFSYNEQFF.

There are many counts of this clonotype. This chain joins TRBV6-6 and TRBJ2-7; unclear D gene. There are 11 residues in the CDR3. The V gene's germline CDR1 is MNHNY and CDR2 SVGAGI (reference sequence). The V end lost 0 bases, the J end lost 6 bases, and 3 bases lay between the germline ends. CDR3 nucleotides: TGTGCCAGCAGTTACTCGGGCGAGCAGTACTTC. This codes for CASSYSGEQYF.

This clonotype showed up many times. The V call is TRBV7-9, the J call TRBJ2-1, with TRBD1 matching over 8 bases. The CDR3 runs to 15 residues. Germline V gene sequence: CDR1 SEHNR, CDR2 FQNEAQ (reference sequence). The junction had 1 base not matched to a gene; V was cut back by 2 bases and J by 1 base. In DNA form, the CDR3 reads TGTGCCAGCAGCTTAAGACAGGGGTCCTACAATGAGCAGTTCTTC. Translated, it gives CASSLRQGSYNEQFF.

This clonotype was observed at least ten times. The V call is TRBV6-6, the J call TRBJ2-7, with TRBD1 matching over 11 bases. There are 14 residues in the CDR3. The V and J ends lost 6 bases and 6 bases, in that order; junction bases with no gene match: 7. From germline, CDR1 is MNHNY and CDR2 SVGAGI (reference sequence). CDR3 nucleotide sequence: TGTGCCAGCAGAGGGACAGGGGGATTGTTCGAGCAGTACTTC. Residues: CASRGTGGLFEQYF.

This clonotype has at least ten counts. This chain joins TRBV7-2 and TRBJ2-7; possibly TRBD1 or TRBD2 for D (5 bases each). The CDR3 loop spans 14 amino acids. Germline V gene data show CDR1 as SGHTA and CDR2 as FQGNSA. Between the trimmed V and J ends, which lost 0 bases and 3 bases, there was a span of 9 bases. The CDR3 here is CASSLARERYEQYF. DNA of the CDR3: TGTGCCAGCAGCTTAGCCAGGGAGCGCTACGAGCAGTACTTC.

This clonotype was recorded many times. The gene calls are TRBV12-3 or TRBV12-4 and TRBJ1-1; D not resolved. The CDR3 has 12 residues. Trimming removed 6 bases from V and 4 bases from J, with 9 bases in between. CDR3 loop: CASSLGVTEAFF. The CDR3 DNA reads TGTGCCAGCAGCCTCGGGGTCACTGAAGCTTTCTTT.

This clonotype has a count of ten or more. This chain uses TRBV2 with TRBJ2-2, with TRBD2 matching over 7 bases. V lost 11 bases and J lost 3; bases outside the gene matches: 6. Looked up from germline, CDR1 is SNHLY and CDR2 is FYNNEI. CDR3 length equals 13 residues. The CDR3 region has the DNA TGTGCCGGCACGAGCGGGGACACCGGGGAGCTGTTTTTT. Protein: CAGTSGDTGELFF.